This TCR beta chain stems from a study of early T cells in non-severe SARS-CoV-2 infection. Study-wide results and caveats: VDJdb matching favored anti-spike CD8 responses, missing private and CD4 specificities.

Unique molecular identifiers were affixed to single, distinct cDNA molecules. In TCRdb, the 5' RACE reads were re-called with MiXCR into one record per CDR3 protein. The sample holds some 66,000 distinct CDR3 sequences, about 12% seen once. V gave up 5 bases and J gave up 2 bases, with 9 bases separating them. The CDR3 loop spans 13 amino acids. This clonotype has ten or more counts. Its antigen remains unknown. The sequence was collected from an adult who was a healthcare worker with PCR-confirmed SARS-CoV-2 infection or an uninfected control (not recorded which). The sequenced sample was whole blood. The rearrangement joins TRBV12-3 or TRBV12-4 to TRBJ1-1, with D unresolved. This CDR3 is CASSPRANTEAFF. CDR3 nucleotide sequence: TGTGCCAGCAGTCCCCGGGCAAACACTGAAGCTTTCTTT.